Presented here are 2 T cell receptor beta chains from one specimen sequenced in a study of molecular identifiers for immune sequencing clone quantification. MiXCR, applied by TCRdb to the PCR reads, yields one record per CDR3 protein. Found here are approximately 550,000 distinct CDR3 sequences, roughly 24% of them singletons; the top ten hold approximately 0.76%. The sample consisted of naive CD8+ T cells from blood, with Jurkat cell RNA spiked in. Subset reported: FACS-sorted CD8+CD4-CCR7+CD45RA+ naive T cells. The origin of the receptors is a human donor in good health. Some libraries in this study had Jurkat cell RNA spiked in.

Notes on this clonotype: A read error may produce the germline difference seen at one junction end. This rearrangement joins TRBV27 to TRBJ2-5, with D possibly matching TRBD2 (6 bases). Germline V CDR1 and CDR2: MNHEY, SMNVEV (reference sequence). The CDR3 contains 14 residues. The CDR3, as DNA: TGTGCCGGCAGTTTGGGGGGAGTAGGGGAGACCCAGTACTTC. Its protein is CAGSLGGVGETQYF.

This clonotype was picked up a small number of times. This chain links TRBV20-1 with TRBJ2-5; TRBD2 aligns across 9 bases. From germline, CDR1 is DFQATT and CDR2 SNEGSKA (reference sequence). CDR3 size: 15 residues. V gave up 3 bases and J gave up 5 bases; unmatched junction bases: 10. DNA of the CDR3: TGCAGTGCTAGCAGCTGGCGGGAGGGCCAGGAGACCCAGTACTTC. Protein: CSASSWREGQETQYF.